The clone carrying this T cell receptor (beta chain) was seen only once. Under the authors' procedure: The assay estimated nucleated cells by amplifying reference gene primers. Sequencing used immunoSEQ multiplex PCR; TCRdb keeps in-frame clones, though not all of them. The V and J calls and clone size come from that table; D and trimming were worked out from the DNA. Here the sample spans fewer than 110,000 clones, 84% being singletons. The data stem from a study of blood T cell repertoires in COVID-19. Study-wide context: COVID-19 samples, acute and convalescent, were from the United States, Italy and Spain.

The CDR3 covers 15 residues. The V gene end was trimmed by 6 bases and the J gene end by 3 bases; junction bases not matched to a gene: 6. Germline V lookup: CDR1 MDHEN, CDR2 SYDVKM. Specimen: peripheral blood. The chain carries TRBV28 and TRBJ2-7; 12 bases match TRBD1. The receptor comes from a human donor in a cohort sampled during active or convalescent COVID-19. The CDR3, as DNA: TGTGCCAGCAGCCACCGGGACAGGGGGCTCTACGAGCAGTACTTC. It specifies CASSHRDRGLYEQYF. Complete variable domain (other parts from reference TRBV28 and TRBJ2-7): DVKVTQSSRYLVKRTGEKVFLECVQDMDHENMFWYRQDPGLGLRLIYFSYDVKMKEKGDIPEGYSVSREKKERFSLILESASTNQTSMYLCASSHRDRGLYEQYFGPGTRLTVT.